Here is one T cell receptor (beta chain) with its context. TCRdb's table, derived via immunoSEQ multiplex PCR, lists solely in-frame clones and lacks some. The sample lists about 270,000 clones, around 87% seen once, with over 2% in the top ten. The source of the sample is a study of blood T cell repertoires in COVID-19. Study-wide background: T cells, B-cell-depleted T cells, or PBMCs supplied cDNA or gDNA.

This study enrolled people aged roughly 18 to 89 from under 25 US geographic areas. Specimen: PBMCs or T cells enriched from blood (not recorded which). This receptor was obtained from a woman aged 18 to 35 who had recovered from COVID-19.

The CDR3: CSVGQPYTGELFF. The CDR3 DNA reads as TGCAGCGTTGGACAGCCTTACACCGGGGAGCTGTTTTTT. The rearrangement links TRBV29-1 to TRBJ2-2; TRBD1 is a possible D gene (5 bases). Germline V gene sequence: CDR1 SQVTM, CDR2 ANQGSEA. CDR3 length: 13 amino acids. V was cut by 4 bases and J by 3 bases, with 9 bases left in between.